This T cell receptor (beta chain) was captured in a study of CD8+CD57+ T cells in acquired aplastic anemia. Overall study results and limits: Patients and controls turned out to have some 30 CD8+ CDR3 sequences in common.

This clonotype has only a few counts. Its antigen is currently unknown. The CDR3 runs 16 residues. Germline lookup yields CDR1 SGHTA and CDR2 FQGNSA. V was trimmed by 1 base and J by 4 bases, leaving 16 bases between them. Profiles of TCR beta VDJ and CDR3 were generated from a genomic DNA template. TCRdb recomputed calls from the reads with MiXCR, one row per CDR3 protein. The table shows around 400,000 distinct CDR3 sequences, with about two thirds occurring only once. The gene calls are TRBV7-2 and TRBJ1-2; the D is unclear. Sequencing input: sorted CD4+, CD8+, or CD8+CD57+ T cells (not recorded which) from PBMCs. This TCR was recovered from a human donor in good health, serving as a control. The CDR3 loop is CASSLEQFAHVYGYTF. CDR3 bases: TGTGCCAGCAGCTTAGAGCAGTTTGCCCACGTCTATGGCTACACCTTC.